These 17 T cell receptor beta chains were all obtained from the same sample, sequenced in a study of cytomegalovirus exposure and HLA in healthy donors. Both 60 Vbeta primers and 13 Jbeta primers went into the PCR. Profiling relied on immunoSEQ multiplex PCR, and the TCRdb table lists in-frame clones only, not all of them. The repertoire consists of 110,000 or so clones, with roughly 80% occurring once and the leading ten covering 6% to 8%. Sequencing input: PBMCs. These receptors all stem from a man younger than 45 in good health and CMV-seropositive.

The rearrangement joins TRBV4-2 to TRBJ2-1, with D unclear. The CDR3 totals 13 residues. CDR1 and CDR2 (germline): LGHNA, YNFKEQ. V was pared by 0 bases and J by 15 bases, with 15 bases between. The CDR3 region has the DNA TGTGCCAGCAGCCAAGAAGCCCTGTCGAGGAGGTTCTTC. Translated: CASSQEALSRRFF.

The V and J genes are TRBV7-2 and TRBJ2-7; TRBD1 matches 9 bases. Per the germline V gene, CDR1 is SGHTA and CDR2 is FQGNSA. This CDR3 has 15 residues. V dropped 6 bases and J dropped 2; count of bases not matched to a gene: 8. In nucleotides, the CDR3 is TGTGCCAGCAGAACTACGGACAGGGGCCCCTACGAGCAGTACTTC. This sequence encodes CASRTTDRGPYEQYF.

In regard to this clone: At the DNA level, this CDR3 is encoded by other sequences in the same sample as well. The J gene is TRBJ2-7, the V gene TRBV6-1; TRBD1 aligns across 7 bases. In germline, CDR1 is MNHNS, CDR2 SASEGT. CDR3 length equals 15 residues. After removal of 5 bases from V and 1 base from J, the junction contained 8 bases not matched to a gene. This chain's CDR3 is CASSPRDRASYEQYF. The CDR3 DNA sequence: TGTGCCAGCAGTCCCCGGGACAGAGCTTCCTACGAGCAGTACTTC.

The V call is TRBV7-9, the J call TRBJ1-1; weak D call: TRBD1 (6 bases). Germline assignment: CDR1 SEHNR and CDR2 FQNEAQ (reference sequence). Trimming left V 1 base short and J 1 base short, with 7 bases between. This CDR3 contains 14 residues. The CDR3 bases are TGTGCCAGCAGCTTAGAACAGGGGAACACTGAAGCTTTCTTT. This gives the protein CASSLEQGNTEAFF.

The CDR3 DNA follows: TGTGCCAGCAGTGTTCAGGTGTTCTATGGCTACACCTTC. Residues: CASSVQVFYGYTF. The chain couples TRBV2 to TRBJ1-2; D not resolved. CDR3 size: 13 residues. Trimming took 4 bases from V and 4 from J, leaving 10 bases between them. CDR1 is SNHLY, CDR2 FYNNEI, per germline.

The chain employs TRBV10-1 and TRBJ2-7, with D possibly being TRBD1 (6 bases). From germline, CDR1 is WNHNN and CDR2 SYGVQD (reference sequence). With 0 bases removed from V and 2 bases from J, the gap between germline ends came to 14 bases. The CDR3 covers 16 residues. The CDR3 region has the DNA TGCGCCAGCAGTGAGTCCTTTAGACAGGTCACCTACGAGCAGTACTTC. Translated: CASSESFRQVTYEQYF.

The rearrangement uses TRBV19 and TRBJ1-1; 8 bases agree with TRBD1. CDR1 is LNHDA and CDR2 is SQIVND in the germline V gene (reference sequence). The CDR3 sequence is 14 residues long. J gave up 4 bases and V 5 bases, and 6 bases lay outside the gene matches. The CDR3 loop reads CASSLGQGPTEAFF. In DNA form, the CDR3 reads TGTGCCAGTAGTCTCGGACAGGGTCCCACTGAAGCTTTCTTT.

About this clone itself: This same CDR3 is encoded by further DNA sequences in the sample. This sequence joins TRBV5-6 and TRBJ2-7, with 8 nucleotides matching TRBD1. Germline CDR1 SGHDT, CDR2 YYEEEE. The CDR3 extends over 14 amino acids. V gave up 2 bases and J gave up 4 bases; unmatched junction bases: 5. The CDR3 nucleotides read TGTGCCAGCAGCTTAGGCCAGGGGGCTTACGAGCAGTACTTC. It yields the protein CASSLGQGAYEQYF.

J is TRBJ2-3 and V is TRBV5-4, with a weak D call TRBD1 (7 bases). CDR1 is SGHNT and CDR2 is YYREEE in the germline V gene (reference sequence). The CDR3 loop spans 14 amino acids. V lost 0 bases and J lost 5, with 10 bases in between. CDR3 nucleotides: TGTGCCAGCAGCTTGGGCCAGGGGGGAGATACGCAGTATTTT. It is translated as CASSLGQGGDTQYF.

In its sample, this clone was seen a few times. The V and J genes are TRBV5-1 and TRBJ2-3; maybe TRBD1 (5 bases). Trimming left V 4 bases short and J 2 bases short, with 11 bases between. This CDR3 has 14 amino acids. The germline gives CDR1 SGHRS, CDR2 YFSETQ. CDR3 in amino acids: CASSLQGDTDTQYF. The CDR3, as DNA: TGCGCCAGCAGCCTCCAGGGTGACACAGATACGCAGTATTTT.

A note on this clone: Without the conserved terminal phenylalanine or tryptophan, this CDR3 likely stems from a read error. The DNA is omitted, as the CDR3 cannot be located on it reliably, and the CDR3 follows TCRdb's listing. CDR3 loop: CASTRRGTGSAS. The chain combines TRBV19 with TRBJ2-3; the D call of TRBD1 is as the table states it, not checked on the DNA. CDR1 LNHDA and CDR2 SQIVND come from the germline V gene (reference sequence). The CDR3 is 12 amino acids long, termini counted.

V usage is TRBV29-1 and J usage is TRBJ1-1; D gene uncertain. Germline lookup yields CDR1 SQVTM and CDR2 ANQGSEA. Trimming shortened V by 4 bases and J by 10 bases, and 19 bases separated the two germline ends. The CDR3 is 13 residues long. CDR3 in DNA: TGCAGCGTTGTCCCAACGGTGGGCGATTCAGCTTTCTTT. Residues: CSVVPTVGDSAFF.

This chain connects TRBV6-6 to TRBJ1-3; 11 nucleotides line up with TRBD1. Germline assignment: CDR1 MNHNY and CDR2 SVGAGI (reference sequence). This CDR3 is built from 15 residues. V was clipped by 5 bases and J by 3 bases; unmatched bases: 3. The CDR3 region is CASSDGTGGGNTIYF. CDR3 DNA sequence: TGTGCCAGCAGTGACGGGACAGGGGGTGGAAACACCATATATTTT.

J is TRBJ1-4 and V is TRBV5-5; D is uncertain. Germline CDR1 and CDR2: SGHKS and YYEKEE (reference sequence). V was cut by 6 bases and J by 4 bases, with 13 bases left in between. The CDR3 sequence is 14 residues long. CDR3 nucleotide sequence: TGTGCCAGCATCGAGGGCGCACTTAATGAAAAACTGTTTTTT. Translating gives CASIEGALNEKLFF.

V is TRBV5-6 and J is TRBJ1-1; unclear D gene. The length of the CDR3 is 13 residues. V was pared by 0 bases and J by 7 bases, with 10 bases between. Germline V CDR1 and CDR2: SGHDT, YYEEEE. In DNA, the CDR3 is TGTGCCAGCAGCTTGGGTGCGGGGAGTGAAGCTTTCTTT. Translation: CASSLGAGSEAFF.

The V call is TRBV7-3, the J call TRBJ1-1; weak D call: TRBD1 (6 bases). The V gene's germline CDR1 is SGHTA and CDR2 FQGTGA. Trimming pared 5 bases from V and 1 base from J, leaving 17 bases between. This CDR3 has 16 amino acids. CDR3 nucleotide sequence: TGTGCCAGCAGCCCTACCCACGGACAGTCGAACACTGAAGCTTTCTTT. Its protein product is CASSPTHGQSNTEAFF.

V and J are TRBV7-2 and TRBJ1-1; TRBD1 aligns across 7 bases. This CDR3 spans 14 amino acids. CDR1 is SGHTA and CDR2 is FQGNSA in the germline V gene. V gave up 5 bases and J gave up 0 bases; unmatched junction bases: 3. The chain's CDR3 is CASSAGQVNTEAFF. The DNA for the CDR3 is TGTGCCAGCAGCGCAGGACAGGTGAACACTGAAGCTTTCTTT.